These 29 T cell receptor beta chains originate from one sample sequenced in a study of blood T cell repertoires in COVID-19. Data came from immunoSEQ multiplex PCR; TCRdb stores just in-frame clones and leaves some out. The data show roughly 140,000 clones, roughly nine tenths seen once. The sequenced sample consisted of peripheral blood. These receptors originate from a woman in her thirties or forties with acute or convalescent COVID-19.

This rearrangement joins TRBV5-1 to TRBJ2-3, with 11 bases matching TRBD2. There are 16 residues in the CDR3. V was clipped by 5 bases and J by 4 bases; unmatched bases: 9. Looked up from germline, CDR1 is SGHRS and CDR2 is YFSETQ. The CDR3 is CASSRLAGFSADTQYF. CDR3 in DNA: TGCGCCAGCAGTCGACTAGCGGGGTTTAGCGCAGATACGCAGTATTTT.

The CDR3 loop reads CASARTGSTGELFF. The CDR3 DNA sequence: TGCGCCAGCGCTAGGACAGGGTCCACCGGGGAGCTGTTTTTT. V is TRBV5-1 and J is TRBJ2-2, with TRBD1 matching 8 bases. Germline values: CDR1 SGHRS, CDR2 YFSETQ. The CDR3 is 14 amino acids. The V and J ends lost 7 bases and 4 bases, in that order; junction bases with no gene match: 6.

V usage is TRBV5-1 and J usage is TRBJ1-5; D ambiguous. This CDR3 has 13 residues. CDR1 and CDR2 from the germline V gene are SGHRS and YFSETQ. V was pared by 0 bases and J by 9 bases, with 10 bases between. The CDR3 region has the DNA TGCGCCAGCAGCTTGGAAAGCCGGGGGCCCCAGCATTTT. This translates into CASSLESRGPQHF.

The CDR3 DNA reads as TGTGCCAGCAGCAGACAGGGTACTTCGAACACTGAAGCTTTCTTT. Translating it yields CASSRQGTSNTEAFF. This rearrangement joins TRBV9 to TRBJ1-1; 7 nucleotides match TRBD1. Germline CDR1 SGDLS, CDR2 YYNGEE. The J segment lost 1 base and the V segment lost 4 bases, leaving 7 bases of the junction unmatched. The CDR3 totals 15 residues.

This clone was detected a few times. The chain uses TRBV19 and TRBJ2-1; 8 bases line up with TRBD2. From germline, CDR1 is LNHDA and CDR2 SQIVND (reference sequence). The V segment lost 10 bases and the J segment 0 bases; nucleotides outside the gene matches: 11. CDR3 length: 16 amino acids. CDR3 sequence (DNA): TGTGCCATAGGCTCTAGCGGGCAGAGCTCCTACAATGAGCAGTTCTTC. Protein sequence: CAIGSSGQSSYNEQFF. Full variable domain (remainder filled in from reference TRBV19 and TRBJ2-1): DGGITQSPKYLFRKEGQNVTLSCEQNLNHDAMYWYRQDPGQGLRLIYYSQIVNDFQKGDIAEGYSVSREKKESFPLTVTSAQKNPTAFYLCAIGSSGQSSYNEQFFGPGTRLTVL.

This chain joins TRBV4-1 and TRBJ2-1; 15 bases map to TRBD2. This CDR3 region has 19 residues. CDR1 is MGHRA, CDR2 YSYEKL, per germline. Trimming cost V 2 bases and J 3 bases; bases outside gene matches: 8. CDR3 residues: CASSQLGLAGGPVYNEQFF. CDR3 nucleotide sequence: TGCGCCAGCAGCCAACTTGGACTAGCGGGGGGGCCCGTCTACAATGAGCAGTTCTTC.

The genes are TRBV5-1 and TRBJ2-2; 9 bases align to TRBD2. The J segment lost 7 bases and the V segment lost 6 bases, leaving 4 bases of the junction unmatched. CDR1 and CDR2 from the germline V gene are SGHRS and YFSETQ. The CDR3 spans 13 residues. The CDR3 region is CASTSGVNGELFF. CDR3 sequence (DNA): TGCGCCAGCACTAGCGGGGTAAACGGGGAGCTGTTTTTT.

The V gene is TRBV30, the J gene TRBJ1-2; maybe TRBD1 (5 bases). The CDR3 runs 13 residues. Per the germline V gene, CDR1 is GTSNPN and CDR2 is SVGIG (reference sequence). V was trimmed by 0 bases and J by 7 bases, leaving 12 bases between them. CDR3 region: CAWSVGGGGGYTF. The CDR3 coding sequence is TGTGCCTGGAGTGTGGGGGGAGGTGGTGGCTACACCTTC.

The CDR3 nucleotides are TGTGCCAGCAGCTTTGGGACAGGAAACACCGGGGAGCTGTTTTTT. Protein: CASSFGTGNTGELFF. This rearrangement joins TRBV5-6 to TRBJ2-2; TRBD1 matches 8 bases. After removal of 2 bases from V and 2 bases from J, the junction contained 2 bases not matched to a gene. CDR3 size: 15 residues. Germline V CDR1 and CDR2: SGHDT, YYEEEE.

This sequence joins TRBV3-1 (or the pseudogene TRBV3-2) and TRBJ2-1; no firm D call. CDR1 LGHDT and CDR2 YNNKEL come from the germline V gene (reference sequence). The germline V and J ends were trimmed by 3 bases and 5 bases, with 5 bases remaining between them. The CDR3 has 12 residues. CDR3 DNA: TGTGCCAGCAGCCATTTTAACAATGAGCAGTTCTTC. Residues: CASSHFNNEQFF.

J is TRBJ1-1 and V is TRBV9; D might be TRBD1 (6 bases). The length of the CDR3 is 17 residues. CDR1 SGDLS and CDR2 YYNGEE come from the germline V gene. Trimming cost V 2 bases and J 4 bases, with 21 bases left between them. CDR3 protein: CASSVLVRDTSSTEAFF. The CDR3 DNA is TGTGCCAGCAGCGTCCTAGTTAGGGACACGTCTAGCACTGAAGCTTTCTTT.

The V and J genes are TRBV9 and TRBJ2-2; 12 bases agree with TRBD2. The trim removed 3 bases at V and 6 bases at J, leaving 3 bases unmatched. The CDR3 is 15 amino acids. Germline CDR1 and CDR2: SGDLS and YYNGEE. This CDR3 is CASSGLAGVPGELFF. The DNA for the CDR3 is TGTGCCAGCAGCGGACTAGCGGGAGTCCCCGGGGAGCTGTTTTTT.

This rearrangement joins TRBV4-2 to TRBJ1-3; D is uncertain. CDR1 LGHNA and CDR2 YNFKEQ come from the germline V gene. This CDR3 region has 15 residues. The ends were cut back, 0 bases at V and 5 bases at J, with 11 bases in the middle. The CDR3 spells CASSQEAGMRNTIYF. The DNA of the CDR3 is TGTGCCAGCAGCCAAGAAGCGGGGATGAGAAACACCATATATTTT.

The V call is TRBV3-1 (or the pseudogene TRBV3-2), the J call TRBJ1-1; TRBD1 might be the D (5 bases). Germline CDR1 reads LGHDT; CDR2 reads YNNKEL (reference sequence). V was clipped by 5 bases and J by 3 bases, with 13 bases between them. The CDR3 contains 14 residues. The chain's CDR3 is CASSARAGDTEAFF. The CDR3 nucleotides are TGTGCCAGCAGCGCCAGGGCTGGGGACACTGAAGCTTTCTTT.

This sequence joins TRBV11-2 and TRBJ1-2; maybe TRBD1 (5 bases). Trimming removed 1 base from V and 9 bases from J, with 15 bases in between. The CDR3 totals 14 residues. The germline gives CDR1 SGHAT, CDR2 FQNNGV. In DNA form, the CDR3 reads TGTGCCAGCAGCTTAGGTGAGGCAGGGCGTCGCTACACCTTC. Encoded protein: CASSLGEAGRRYTF.

CDR3 sequence: CASSVPGGKTQYF. The CDR3 DNA reads TGTGCCAGCAGCGTGCCGGGGGGAAAGACCCAGTACTTC. The V call is TRBV9, the J call TRBJ2-5, with 7 bases lining up with TRBD2. The germline V gene encodes CDR1 SGDLS and CDR2 YYNGEE. The CDR3 spans 13 residues. V lost 2 bases to trimming and J lost 6 bases; unmatched junction nucleotides: 4.

This clone has more than one count but fewer than ten. This CDR3 is CASSSVNTEAFF. The CDR3 region has the DNA TGTGCCAGCAGTAGCGTGAACACTGAAGCTTTCTTT. The rearrangement uses TRBV6-2 or TRBV6-3 and TRBJ1-1; D unresolved. The V and J ends lost 5 bases and 0 bases respectively, with 4 bases between them. Germline CDR1 and CDR2: MNHEY and SVGEGT. The CDR3 runs 12 residues.

The V gene is TRBV28, the J gene TRBJ2-7; 9 bases align to TRBD2. In germline, CDR1 is MDHEN, CDR2 SYDVKM. The CDR3 runs 15 residues. J was trimmed by 3 bases and V by 8 bases; bases with no gene match: 11. The CDR3 loop reads CASLPAGGGIYEQYF. CDR3 coding DNA: TGTGCCAGCCTTCCCGCGGGGGGGGGAATCTACGAGCAGTACTTC.

The V gene is TRBV10-3, the J gene TRBJ2-2; 10 positions agree with TRBD2. The junction had 7 bases not matched to a gene; V was cut back by 10 bases and J by 5 bases. This CDR3 contains 14 residues. The germline V gene has CDR1 ENHRY and CDR2 SYGVKD. The CDR3 DNA sequence: TGTGCCACTCTAGCGGGGGACTTAACCGGGGAGCTGTTTTTT. This gives the protein CATLAGDLTGELFF.

This rearrangement joins TRBV3-1 (or the pseudogene TRBV3-2) to TRBJ1-1; D gene ambiguous. Germline CDR1 and CDR2: LGHDT and YNNKEL (reference sequence). Trimming took 5 bases from V and 4 from J, leaving 14 bases between them. The CDR3 length is 14 residues. This CDR3 is CASSAFRDFTEAFF. For the CDR3, the DNA is TGTGCCAGCAGCGCATTTCGGGATTTCACTGAAGCTTTCTTT.

The chain links TRBV5-1 to TRBJ2-3; 9 positions agree with TRBD2. Trimming cost V 0 bases and J 3 bases; bases outside gene matches: 5. CDR1 SGHRS and CDR2 YFSETQ come from the germline V gene. The CDR3 loop spans 16 amino acids. CDR3 nucleotide sequence: TGCGCCAGCAGCTTGGTGGCTAGCGGGGCTACAGATACGCAGTATTTT. Translated: CASSLVASGATDTQYF.

The chain joins TRBV2 to TRBJ1-4; TRBD1 agrees at 9 bases. The V gene's germline CDR1 is SNHLY and CDR2 FYNNEI. With 5 bases clipped from V and 6 bases from J, the junction kept 1 base outside the gene matches. There are 13 residues in the CDR3. The CDR3 spells CASSRTGDEKLFF. The CDR3 coding sequence is TGTGCCAGCAGTAGGACAGGGGATGAAAAACTGTTTTTT.

The V gene is TRBV3-1 (or the pseudogene TRBV3-2), the J gene TRBJ2-1; a possible D gene is TRBD1 (6 bases). Trimming shortened V by 6 bases and J by 9 bases, and 24 bases separated the two germline ends. The CDR3 covers 16 residues. Germline V lookup: CDR1 LGHDT, CDR2 YNNKEL (reference sequence). The CDR3 sequence: CASRNMRTVIRSEQFF. Written as DNA, the CDR3 is TGTGCCAGCAGAAACATGAGGACAGTGATTCGTAGTGAGCAGTTCTTC.

This clone was counted once. V usage is TRBV11-2 and J usage is TRBJ2-1; the D gene is possibly TRBD2 (7 bases). Germline V gene sequence: CDR1 SGHAT, CDR2 FQNNGV. V shed 2 bases and J shed 6 bases, with 14 bases lying between them. This CDR3 is 15 amino acids long. The CDR3 protein is CASSLYPGGTNEQFF. CDR3 DNA sequence: TGTGCCAGCAGCTTATACCCGGGGGGCACCAATGAGCAGTTCTTC.

The chain is built from TRBV6-5 and TRBJ2-3; TRBD2 aligns across 7 bases. This CDR3 comprises 14 residues. The V segment lost 5 bases and the J segment 2 bases; nucleotides outside the gene matches: 4. Germline loops: CDR1 MNHEY, CDR2 SVGAGI. The DNA for the CDR3 is TGTGCCAGCAGTCTCAGCGGGGTCACAGATACGCAGTATTTT. It translates to CASSLSGVTDTQYF.

V and J are TRBV13 and TRBJ1-4, with 12 nucleotides matching TRBD1. V lost 2 bases, J lost 3 bases, and 7 bases stayed unmatched. The CDR3 is 18 amino acids. Germline-derived CDR1 and CDR2 are PRHDT and FYEKMQ (reference sequence). The CDR3 nucleotides read TGTGCCAGCAGCTTAAATCCGGGACAGGGGGCAGCTAATGAAAAACTGTTTTTT. Translated: CASSLNPGQGAANEKLFF.

V is TRBV6-5 and J is TRBJ1-5; D is perhaps TRBD1 (5 bases). This CDR3 is 15 amino acids long. The germline gives CDR1 MNHEY, CDR2 SVGAGI. V was cut by 6 bases and J by 3 bases, with 15 bases left in between. The CDR3 DNA sequence: TGTGCCAGCAGAAGCAGGGTTTCGGTCAATCAGCCCCAGCATTTT. Residues: CASRSRVSVNQPQHF.

The chain carries TRBV5-1 and TRBJ2-3; 8 nucleotides align to TRBD2. Germline CDR1 SGHRS, CDR2 YFSETQ. The trim removed 4 bases at V and 6 bases at J, leaving 16 bases unmatched. This CDR3 is built from 17 residues. The CDR3 region is CASSLRGLEGGMDTQYF. In DNA, the CDR3 is TGCGCCAGCAGCCTCCGGGGACTAGAGGGGGGGATGGATACGCAGTATTTT.

J is TRBJ1-1 and V is TRBV5-4; 11 bases are shared with TRBD1. J gave up 4 bases and V 3 bases, and 8 bases lay outside the gene matches. The CDR3 has 16 residues. Germline loops: CDR1 SGHNT, CDR2 YYREEE (reference sequence). The CDR3 protein is CASSWGTGGLSTEAFF. The CDR3 DNA follows: TGTGCCAGCAGCTGGGGGACAGGGGGATTGAGCACTGAAGCTTTCTTT.